Below, 12 T cell receptor beta chains from the same sample are listed, as sequenced in a study of control samples from healthy donors and cancer patients. The assay was immunoSEQ multiplex PCR, and TCRdb's table has in-frame clones only and misses some. The sample yields fewer than 250,000 clones, about 90% seen once. Sequencing was carried out using blood. These receptors were obtained from a man aged 25-45 years in good health.

The chain is built from TRBV5-1 and TRBJ2-7; D gene ambiguous. The V and J ends lost 4 bases and 5 bases respectively, with 10 bases between them. The length of the CDR3 is 12 residues. Germline V gene data show CDR1 as SGHRS and CDR2 as YFSETQ. The CDR3 loop reads CASSRNSDEQYF. CDR3 coding DNA: TGCGCCAGCAGCCGAAACTCTGACGAGCAGTACTTC.

The chain recombines TRBV7-3 with TRBJ2-2; TRBD1 matches 7 bases. The germline CDR1 and CDR2 sequences are SGHTA and FQGTGA. After removal of 6 bases from V and 2 bases from J, the junction contained 6 bases not matched to a gene. This CDR3 has 15 amino acids. The CDR3 nucleotides read TGTGCCAGCAGTCGACAGGGCCCTAACACCGGGGAGCTGTTTTTT. Translation gives CASSRQGPNTGELFF. Full variable domain (missing parts from reference TRBV7-3 and TRBJ2-2): GAGVSQTPSNKVTEKGKYVELRCDPISGHTALYWYRQSLGQGPEFLIYFQGTGAADDSGLPNDRFFAVRPEGSVSTLKIQRTERGDSAVYLCASSRQGPNTGELFFGEGSRLTVL.

The rearrangement links TRBV6-4 to TRBJ1-1; weak D call: TRBD1 (6 bases). Per germline, CDR1 MRHNA and CDR2 SNTAGT. V was pared by 0 bases and J by 1 base, with 9 bases between. The CDR3 covers 15 residues. CDR3 coding DNA: TGTGCCAGCAGTGACTCTAGAGGGGGGAACACTGAAGCTTTCTTT. This translates into CASSDSRGGNTEAFF.

The rearrangement joins TRBV29-1 to TRBJ1-1, with a possible D match to TRBD1 (6 bases). The CDR3 totals 12 residues. Trimming removed 4 bases from V and 2 bases from J, with 8 bases in between. CDR1 and CDR2 from the germline V gene are SQVTM and ANQGSEA. In DNA form, the CDR3 reads TGCAGCGTTGGGGACACCAACACTGAAGCTTTCTTT. Translation gives CSVGDTNTEAFF.

The chain combines TRBV29-1 with TRBJ1-1, with 7 bases fitting TRBD1. Trimming took 4 bases from V and 1 from J; bases not matched to a gene: 0. The CDR3 is made up of 12 amino acids. Germline V lookup: CDR1 SQVTM, CDR2 ANQGSEA. The CDR3 nucleotides read TGCAGCGTTGGGACAGGGAACACTGAAGCTTTCTTT. Its translation is CSVGTGNTEAFF.

Worth noting for this clone: The missing conserved phenylalanine or tryptophan at the end of this CDR3 makes a read error likely. It is unclear where the CDR3 begins or ends on the DNA, so no DNA is shown, and the CDR3 is as TCRdb lists it. The chain is built from TRBV30 and TRBJ1-2; the table's D call, TRBD1, was not checked against the DNA. CDR1 and CDR2 (germline): GTSNPN, SVGIG (reference sequence). Including both end residues, the CDR3 is 15 amino acids long. The CDR3 is CAWNKGHGNLVTLMD.

The gene calls are TRBV6-6 and TRBJ1-5; no clear D. The CDR3 contains 14 residues. CDR1 is MNHNY, CDR2 SVGAGI, per germline (reference sequence). Between the trimmed V and J ends, which lost 2 bases and 4 bases, there was a span of 9 bases. As DNA, the CDR3 is TGTGCCAGCAGTTACGAGAGACGTAATCAGCCCCAGCATTTT. Translating it yields CASSYERRNQPQHF.

The gene calls are TRBV6-2 or TRBV6-3 and TRBJ2-1, with a tentative D call TRBD2 (6 bases). This CDR3 comprises 13 residues. The ends were cut back, 5 bases at V and 4 bases at J, with 9 bases in the middle. The germline CDR1 and CDR2 sequences are MNHEY and SVGEGT. In nucleotides, the CDR3 is TGTGCCAGCAGTCGACTAGAATACAATGAGCAGTTCTTC. Its protein is CASSRLEYNEQFF.

The chain has TRBV9 and TRBJ2-7; the D is unclear. Trimming pared 0 bases from V and 2 bases from J, leaving 9 bases between. The CDR3 is 14 residues long. CDR1 and CDR2 from the germline V gene are SGDLS and YYNGEE. CDR3 region: CASSVEPETYEQYF. CDR3 in DNA: TGTGCCAGCAGCGTAGAGCCGGAGACCTACGAGCAGTACTTC.

This chain connects TRBV2 to TRBJ2-3, with D perhaps given as TRBD1 or TRBD2 (5 bases each). The CDR3 loop spans 14 amino acids. Germline V gene lookup returns CDR1 SNHLY and CDR2 FYNNEI. Trimming took 6 bases from V and 9 from J, leaving 19 bases between them. CDR3 sequence (DNA): TGTGCCAGCAGCTATCCTGACGGGGACCGAACGCAGTATTTT. Amino acids: CASSYPDGDRTQYF.

The chain recombines TRBV2 with TRBJ1-5, with D possibly matching TRBD1 (5 bases). Germline lookup yields CDR1 SNHLY and CDR2 FYNNEI. The V end was cut by 0 bases, the J end by 7 bases, with 10 bases between. This CDR3 spans 14 amino acids. Written as DNA, the CDR3 is TGTGCCAGCAGTGAAGCAGGGGTAGGCCAGCCCCAGCATTTT. Translation: CASSEAGVGQPQHF.

This chain uses TRBV15 with TRBJ2-2; 8 bases are a match to TRBD1. CDR1 is LNHNV, CDR2 YYDKDF, per germline (reference sequence). V trimming: 3 bases; J trimming: 8 bases; junction bases outside the gene matches: 5. The CDR3 covers 14 residues. CDR3 DNA sequence: TGTGCCACCAGCAGGGACAGGGACTTAGGGGAGCTGTTTTTT. Encoded protein: CATSRDRDLGELFF. Combining the CDR3 with reference TRBV15 and TRBJ2-2 gives the whole variable domain DAMVIQNPRYQVTQFGKPVTLSCSQTLNHNVMYWYQQKSSQAPKLLFHYYDKDFNNEADTPDNFQSRRPNTSFCFLDIRSPGLGDTAMYLCATSRDRDLGELFFGEGSRLTVL.